A selection of T cell receptor beta chains follows, all from one sample in a study of CD8+CD57+ T cells in acquired aplastic anemia. Each CDR3 protein is one row after TCRdb ran MiXCR on the reads. The data show around 180,000 distinct CDR3 sequences, 48% seen once. The source material was sorted CD4+, CD8+, or CD8+CD57+ T cells (not recorded which) from PBMCs. These receptors came from a human donor with aplastic anemia. The CDR3 runs from the conserved cysteine through the conserved F or W.

V gene: TRBV2
CDR3 length: 13
CDR3 protein: CASSKTGATEAFF

V gene: TRBV20-1
CDR3 length: 13
CDR3 protein: CSARDGVGGELFF

V gene: TRBV24-1
CDR3 length: 14
CDR3 protein: CATSANSSPYEQYF

V gene: TRBV6-1
CDR3 length: 14
CDR3 protein: CASRRTSGGGGVFF

V gene: TRBV19
CDR3 length: 15
CDR3 protein: CASSIDLSDNQPQHF

V gene: TRBV10-3
CDR3 length: 17
CDR3 protein: CAISSTGAEYSNQPQHF

V gene: TRBV11-3
CDR3 length: 13
CDR3 protein: CASSLVGGREQYF

V gene: TRBV5-1
CDR3 length: 15
CDR3 protein: CASSSNRGLAGELFF

V gene: TRBV12-3/TRBV12-4
CDR3 length: 13
CDR3 protein: CASGKGQYTEAFF

V gene: TRBV19
CDR3 length: 15
CDR3 protein: CASSIEPSGYNEQFF

V gene: TRBV10-3
CDR3 length: 13
CDR3 protein: CAISLNPNTEAFF

V gene: TRBV7-3
CDR3 length: 13
CDR3 protein: CASSSTGAYEQYF

V gene: TRBV2
CDR3 length: 14
CDR3 protein: CASSGRGGEYGYTF

V gene: TRBV9
CDR3 length: 15
CDR3 protein: CASTKGTGSSYEQYF

V gene: TRBV7-8
CDR3 length: 15
CDR3 protein: CASSLTGGSNYGYTF

V gene: TRBV12-3/TRBV12-4
CDR3 length: 15
CDR3 protein: CASSLGEFPTDTQYF

V gene: TRBV7-8
CDR3 length: 12
CDR3 protein: CASSTAGDTQYF

V gene: TRBV9
CDR3 length: 12
CDR3 protein: CASSAGGRGYTF

V gene: TRBV11-2
CDR3 length: 14
CDR3 protein: CASSSGQTSHEQYF

V gene: TRBV20-1
CDR3 length: 14
CDR3 protein: CSARTGYNPDGYTF

V gene: TRBV4-1
CDR3 length: 14
CDR3 protein: CASSQTGGGSPLHF

V gene: TRBV5-1
CDR3 length: 13
CDR3 protein: CASSGGSGDTQYF

V gene: TRBV7-9
CDR3 length: 13
CDR3 protein: CASSLVGTYGYTF

V gene: TRBV5-1
CDR3 length: 16
CDR3 protein: CASSPGDGSSYNEQFF